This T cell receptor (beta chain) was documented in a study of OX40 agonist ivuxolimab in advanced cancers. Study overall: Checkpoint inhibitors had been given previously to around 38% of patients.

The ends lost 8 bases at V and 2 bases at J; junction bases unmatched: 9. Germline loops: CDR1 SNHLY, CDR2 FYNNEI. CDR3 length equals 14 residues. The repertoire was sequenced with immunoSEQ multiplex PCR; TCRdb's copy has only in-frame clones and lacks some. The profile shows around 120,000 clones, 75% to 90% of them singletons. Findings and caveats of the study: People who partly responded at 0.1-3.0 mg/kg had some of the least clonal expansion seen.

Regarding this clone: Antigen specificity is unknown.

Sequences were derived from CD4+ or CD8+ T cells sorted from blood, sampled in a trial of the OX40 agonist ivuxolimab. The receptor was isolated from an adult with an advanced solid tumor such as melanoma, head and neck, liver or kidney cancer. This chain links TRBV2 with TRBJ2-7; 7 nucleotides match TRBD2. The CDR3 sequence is CASRDGAGTYEQYF. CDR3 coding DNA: TGTGCCAGCCGGGACGGAGCGGGGACCTACGAGCAGTACTTC. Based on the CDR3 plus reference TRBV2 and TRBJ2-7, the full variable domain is EPEVTQTPSHQVTQMGQEVILRCVPISNHLYFYWYRQILGQKVEFLVSFYNNEISEKSEIFDDQFSVERPDGSNFTLKIRSTKLEDSAMYFCASRDGAGTYEQYFGPGTRLTVT.